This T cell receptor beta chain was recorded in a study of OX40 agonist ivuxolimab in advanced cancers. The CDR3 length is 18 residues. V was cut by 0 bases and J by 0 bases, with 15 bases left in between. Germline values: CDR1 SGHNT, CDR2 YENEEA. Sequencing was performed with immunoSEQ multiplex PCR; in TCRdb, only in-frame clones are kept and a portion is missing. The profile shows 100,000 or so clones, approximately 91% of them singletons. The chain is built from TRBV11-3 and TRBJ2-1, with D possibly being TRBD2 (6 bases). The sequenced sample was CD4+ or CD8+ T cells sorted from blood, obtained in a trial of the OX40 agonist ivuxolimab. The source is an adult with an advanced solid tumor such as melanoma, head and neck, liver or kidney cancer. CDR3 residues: CASSLDQGGTSSYNEQFF. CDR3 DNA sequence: TGTGCCAGCAGCTTAGATCAAGGCGGGACCTCCTCCTACAATGAGCAGTTCTTC.